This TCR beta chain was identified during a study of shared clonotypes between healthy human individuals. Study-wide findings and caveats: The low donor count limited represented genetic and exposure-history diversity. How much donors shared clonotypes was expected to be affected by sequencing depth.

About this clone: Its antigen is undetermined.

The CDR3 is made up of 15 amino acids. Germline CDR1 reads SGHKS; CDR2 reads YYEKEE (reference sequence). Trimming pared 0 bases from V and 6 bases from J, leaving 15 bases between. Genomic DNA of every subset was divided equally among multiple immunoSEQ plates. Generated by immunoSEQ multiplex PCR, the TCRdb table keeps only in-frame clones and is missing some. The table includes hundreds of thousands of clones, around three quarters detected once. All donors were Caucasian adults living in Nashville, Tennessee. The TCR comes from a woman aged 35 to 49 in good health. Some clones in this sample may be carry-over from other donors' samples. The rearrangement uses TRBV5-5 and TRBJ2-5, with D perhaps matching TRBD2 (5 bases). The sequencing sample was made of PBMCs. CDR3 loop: CASSLGSASVKTQYF. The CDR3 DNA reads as TGTGCCAGCAGCTTGGGTAGCGCCTCCGTCAAGACCCAGTACTTC.